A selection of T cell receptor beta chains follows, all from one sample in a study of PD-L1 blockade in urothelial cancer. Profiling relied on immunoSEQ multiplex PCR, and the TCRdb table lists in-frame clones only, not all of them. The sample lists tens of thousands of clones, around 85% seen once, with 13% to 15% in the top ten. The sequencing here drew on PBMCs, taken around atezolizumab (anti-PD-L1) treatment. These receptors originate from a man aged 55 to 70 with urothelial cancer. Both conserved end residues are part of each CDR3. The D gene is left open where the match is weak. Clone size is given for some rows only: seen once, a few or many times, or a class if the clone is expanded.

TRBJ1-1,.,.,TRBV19,CASSTGSLEAFF,TGTGCCAGTAGTACGGGTAGCCTTGAAGCTTTCTTT
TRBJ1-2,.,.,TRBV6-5,CAKIRDINYGYTF,TGTGCCAAAATCCGGGACATCAACTATGGCTACACCTTC
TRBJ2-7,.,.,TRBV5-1,CASSLSSTGAGEQYF,TGCGCCAGCAGCTTATCCTCCACGGGAGCCGGCGAGCAGTACTTC
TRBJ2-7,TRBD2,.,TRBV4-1,CASSQDFVNGEGYEQYF,TGCGCCAGCAGCCAAGACTTCGTTAACGGGGAGGGCTACGAGCAGTACTTC
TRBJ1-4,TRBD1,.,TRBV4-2,CASSTQTGPTNEKLFF,TGTGCCAGCAGCACCCAGACAGGGCCGACTAATGAAAAACTGTTTTTT
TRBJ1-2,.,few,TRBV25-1,CASRGGSPGGYTF,TGTGCCAGCAGGGGGGGGTCCCCCGGCGGCTACACCTTC
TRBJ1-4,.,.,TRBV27,CASSPGVMVGGEKLFF,TGTGCCAGCAGTCCCGGAGTGATGGTGGGGGGTGAAAAACTGTTTTTT
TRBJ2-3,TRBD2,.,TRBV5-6,CASSFNGNGLAGGGQYF,TGTGCCAGCAGCTTTAATGGAAATGGACTAGCGGGCGGGGGGCAGTATTTT
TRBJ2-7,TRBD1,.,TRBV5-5,CASSLVGQGIYEQYF,TGTGCCAGCAGCTTGGTGGGACAGGGTATCTACGAGCAGTACTTC
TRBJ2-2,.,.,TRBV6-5,CASRANAGELFF,TGTGCCAGCAGAGCAAATGCCGGGGAGCTGTTTTTT
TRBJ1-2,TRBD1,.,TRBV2,CASSRQGNYGYTF,TGTGCCAGCAGCCGACAGGGGAACTATGGCTACACCTTC
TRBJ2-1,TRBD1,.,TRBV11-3,CASSDAGGTGVRDEQFF,TGTGCCAGCAGCGACGCCGGAGGGACAGGGGTCCGGGATGAGCAGTTCTTC
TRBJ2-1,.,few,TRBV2,CATGGGGEQFF,TGTGCCACCGGAGGGGGGGGTGAGCAGTTCTTC
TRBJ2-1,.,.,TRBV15,CATSRDRLATRVHNEQFF,TGTGCCACCAGCAGAGATAGGCTAGCGACAAGGGTGCACAATGAGCAGTTCTTC
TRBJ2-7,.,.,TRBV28,CAVVGTTSYEQYF,TGTGCCGTGGTGGGCACAACCTCCTACGAGCAGTACTTC
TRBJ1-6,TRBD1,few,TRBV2,CASRPPGQLNSPLHF,TGTGCCAGCAGGCCTCCGGGACAGCTTAATTCACCCCTCCACTTT
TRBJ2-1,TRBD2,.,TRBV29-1,CSVVAGGSHEQFF,TGCAGCGTTGTCGCGGGAGGGTCCCATGAGCAGTTCTTC
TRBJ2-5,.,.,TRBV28,CASSYSHRETQYF,TGTGCCAGCAGTTACTCCCACAGGGAGACCCAGTACTTC